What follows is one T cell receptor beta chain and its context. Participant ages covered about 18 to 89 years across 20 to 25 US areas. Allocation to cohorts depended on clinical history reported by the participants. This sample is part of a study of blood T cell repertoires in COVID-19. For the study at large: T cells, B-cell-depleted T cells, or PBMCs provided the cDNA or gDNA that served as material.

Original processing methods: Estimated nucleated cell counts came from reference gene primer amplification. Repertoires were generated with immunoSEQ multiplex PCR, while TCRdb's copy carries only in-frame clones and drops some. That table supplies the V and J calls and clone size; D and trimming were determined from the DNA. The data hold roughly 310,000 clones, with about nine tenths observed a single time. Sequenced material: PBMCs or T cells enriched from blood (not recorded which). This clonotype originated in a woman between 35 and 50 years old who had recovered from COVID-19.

The CDR3 nucleotides are TGTGCCAGCAGCCAAGATGCGGGGTCGCGGGAGACCCAGTACTTC. Translation: CASSQDAGSRETQYF. V is TRBV3-1 (or the pseudogene TRBV3-2) and J is TRBJ2-5; TRBD2 might be the D (6 bases). The CDR3 has 15 amino acids. Germline V gene sequence: CDR1 LGHDT, CDR2 YNNKEL (reference sequence). The germline V and J ends were trimmed by 0 bases and 5 bases, with 13 bases remaining between them.